The next 18 T cell receptor beta chains were all read from a single sample in a study of early T cells in non-severe SARS-CoV-2 infection. In TCRdb, the 5' RACE reads were re-called with MiXCR into one record per CDR3 protein. Of approximately 81,000 distinct CDR3 sequences detected, about 13% appear once; the ten largest clones hold approximately 5.7%. Sequencing was carried out using whole blood. These receptor sequences come from an adult who was a healthcare worker with PCR-confirmed SARS-CoV-2 infection or an uninfected control (not recorded which).

The chain carries TRBV25-1 and TRBJ1-1, with D uncertain. The CDR3 totals 14 residues. Trimming pared 2 bases from V and 11 bases from J, leaving 18 bases between. Germline CDR1 and CDR2: MGHDK and SYGVNS. The CDR3 loop reads CASSEGLVEKIAFF. The CDR3 DNA sequence: TGTGCCAGCAGTGAAGGGCTTGTCGAAAAGATCGCTTTCTTT.

A few counts support this clonotype. This rearrangement joins TRBV29-1 to TRBJ2-3; no definite D call. The CDR3 contains 12 residues. V lost 0 bases, J lost 5 bases, and 6 bases lay in between. CDR1 is SQVTM, CDR2 ANQGSEA, per germline. Here the CDR3 DNA reads TGCAGCGTTGAAGATCGTGGAGATACGCAGTATTTT. It translates to CSVEDRGDTQYF.

This clonotype was found many times. The chain is built from TRBV7-2 and TRBJ1-5; D perhaps matches TRBD1 (5 bases). Germline values: CDR1 SGHTA, CDR2 FQGNSA. This CDR3 is built from 15 residues. V was pared by 1 base and J by 4 bases, with 11 bases between. Written as DNA, the CDR3 is TGTGCCAGCAGCTTAGAGCAGGGAGTAAATCAGCCCCAGCATTTT. Its translation: CASSLEQGVNQPQHF.

This clonotype was found many times. The chain employs TRBV29-1 and TRBJ2-1; TRBD2 matches at 9 bases. V trimming: 6 bases; J trimming: 0 bases; junction bases outside the gene matches: 3. CDR1 and CDR2 from the germline V gene are SQVTM and ANQGSEA. The CDR3 runs 14 residues. The CDR3 nucleotides are TGCAGCGTCTTAGCGGGGGCCTCCTACAATGAGCAGTTCTTC. Protein sequence: CSVLAGASYNEQFF.

This clonotype came up a few times. This rearrangement joins TRBV30 to TRBJ1-1; D is unclear. Trimming left V 5 bases short and J 1 base short, with 8 bases between. CDR3 length: 12 residues. The germline CDR1 and CDR2 sequences are GTSNPN and SVGIG (reference sequence). The CDR3 DNA sequence: TGTGCCTGGGCCTCACAGAACACTGAAGCTTTCTTT. This gives the protein CAWASQNTEAFF. The entire variable domain, with the rest obtained from reference TRBV30 and TRBJ1-1, is as follows: SQTIHQWPATLVQPVGSPLSLECTVEGTSNPNLYWYRQAAGRGLQLLFYSVGIGQISSEVPQNLSASRPQDRQFILSSKKLLLSDSGFYLCAWASQNTEAFFGQGTRLTVV.

The J gene is TRBJ2-4, the V gene TRBV20-1; D remains unclear. CDR1 DFQATT and CDR2 SNEGSKA come from the germline V gene (reference sequence). Trimming left V 8 bases short and J 5 bases short, with 10 bases between. This CDR3 has 11 residues. The CDR3 here is CSRWNENIQYF. CDR3 nucleotides: TGCAGTCGGTGGAACGAAAACATTCAGTACTTC.

In its sample, this clonotype was seen a few times. The rearrangement joins TRBV7-7 to TRBJ1-1; the D is unclear. The CDR3 runs to 13 residues. Germline assignment: CDR1 SSHAT and CDR2 FNYEAQ (reference sequence). Trimming took off 5 bases at V and 2 bases at J, with 9 bases between the two ends. The CDR3 DNA is TGTGCCAGCAGCCGGACCGTAAACACTGAAGCTTTCTTT. It yields the protein CASSRTVNTEAFF.

This clonotype turned up a few times. The chain has TRBV7-7 and TRBJ2-2; D is possibly TRBD2 (6 bases). Germline V CDR1 and CDR2: SSHAT, FNYEAQ (reference sequence). The CDR3 is made up of 14 amino acids. The CDR3 DNA reads TGTGCTAGCGGCTTAGGGGTGAACACCGGGGAGCTGTTTTTT. Its translation is CASGLGVNTGELFF.

This clonotype was counted a single time. A much more abundant neighbour one base away suggests this may be a read error. The gene calls are TRBV5-1 and TRBJ2-2; weak D call: TRBD1 (6 bases). The CDR3 is 19 residues long. Germline lookup yields CDR1 SGHRS and CDR2 YFSETQ. Trimming pared 0 bases from V and 0 bases from J, leaving 18 bases between. The CDR3 protein is CASSLVGWDTATNTGELFF. The CDR3 nucleotides read TGCGCCAGCAGCTTGGTCGGGTGGGACACAGCGACGAACACCGGGGAGCTGTTTTTT.

The table lists this clonotype with many counts. The chain recombines TRBV19 with TRBJ1-5; D may be TRBD1 (5 bases). V was shortened by 5 bases and J by 0 bases, with 11 bases between the two germline ends. The CDR3 extends over 15 amino acids. The germline V gene has CDR1 LNHDA and CDR2 SQIVND (reference sequence). This CDR3 is CASSWDGASNQPQHF. CDR3 coding DNA: TGTGCCAGTAGTTGGGACGGAGCTAGCAATCAGCCCCAGCATTTT.

This clonotype was picked up a small number of times. V gene TRBV7-2 combines with J gene TRBJ2-1; 13 bases line up with TRBD2. Per germline, CDR1 SGHTA and CDR2 FQGNSA. The CDR3 length is 18 residues. The V and J ends lost 1 base and 9 bases, in that order; junction bases with no gene match: 12. This CDR3 reads CASSLGTSGSKVSGEQFF. CDR3 sequence (DNA): TGTGCCAGCAGCTTAGGGACTAGCGGGAGCAAGGTTTCCGGTGAGCAGTTCTTC. Supplemented by reference TRBV7-2 and TRBJ2-1, the full variable domain reads GAGVSQSPSNKVTEKGKDVELRCDPISGHTALYWYRQSLGQGLEFLIYFQGNSAPDKSGLPSDRFSAERTGGSVSTLTIQRTQQEDSAVYLCASSLGTSGSKVSGEQFFGPGTRLTVL.

Ten or more counts support this clonotype. This sequence joins TRBV12-3 or TRBV12-4 and TRBJ2-3, with TRBD1 matching 9 bases. With V trimmed by 6 bases and J by 1 base, 8 bases remained unmatched. The CDR3 consists of 16 residues. CDR3 bases: TGTGCCAGCAGCTGGGGACAGGGCAGTCGCACAGATACGCAGTATTTT. Protein: CASSWGQGSRTDTQYF.

This clonotype came up a few times. The CDR3 region is CASSGTGNEQYF. The DNA of the CDR3 is TGCGCCAGCAGTGGGACAGGGAACGAGCAGTACTTC. V and J are TRBV10-1 and TRBJ2-7; 8 nucleotides match TRBD1. CDR1 and CDR2 from the germline V gene are WNHNN and SYGVQD (reference sequence). The CDR3 runs 12 residues. Germline trimming cut 4 bases from V and 5 bases from J; bases unmatched to any gene: 1.

The V call is TRBV11-2, the J call TRBJ1-2; TRBD1 matches at 10 bases. V lost 1 base to trimming and J lost 3 bases; unmatched junction nucleotides: 5. Germline V gene data show CDR1 as SGHAT and CDR2 as FQNNGV. The CDR3 covers 16 residues. Here the CDR3 reads CASSLAPGTGDYGYTF. DNA for the CDR3: TGTGCCAGCAGCTTAGCCCCCGGGACAGGGGACTATGGCTACACCTTC.

This clonotype was recorded at least ten times. The V gene is TRBV29-1, the J gene TRBJ1-1; no clear D gene. Trimming removed 0 bases at V and 5 bases at J, with 7 bases between. This CDR3 has 12 amino acids. Germline assignment: CDR1 SQVTM and CDR2 ANQGSEA. CDR3 protein: CSVEDIRTEAFF. The DNA for the CDR3 is TGCAGCGTTGAAGACATTAGGACTGAAGCTTTCTTT.

The chain couples TRBV20-1 to TRBJ1-2; weak D call: TRBD1 (6 bases). This CDR3 is built from 15 residues. Between the trimmed V and J ends, which lost 1 base and 3 bases, there was a span of 15 bases. Germline V CDR1 and CDR2: DFQATT, SNEGSKA (reference sequence). The CDR3 DNA follows: TGCAGTGCTAGAGGTATAGAGGACAGAGACTATGGCTACACCTTC. Protein sequence: CSARGIEDRDYGYTF.

The chain combines TRBV7-9 with TRBJ2-5, with D possibly matching TRBD2 (5 bases). V lost 7 bases and J 5 bases, leaving 14 bases between the germline ends. The CDR3 totals 13 residues. Germline lookup yields CDR1 SEHNR and CDR2 FQNEAQ (reference sequence). Written as DNA, the CDR3 is TGTGCCAGCAATCTAGCCCCCACGGAGACCCAGTACTTC. This translates into CASNLAPTETQYF.

This clonotype was counted only a few times. The chain uses TRBV5-5 and TRBJ2-3; D is possibly TRBD1 (5 bases). Between the trimmed V and J ends, which lost 4 bases and 4 bases, there was a span of 16 bases. The germline CDR1 and CDR2 sequences are SGHKS and YYEKEE (reference sequence). The CDR3 is made up of 15 amino acids. DNA for the CDR3: TGTGCCAGCAGCCGAACTCCAGGGAAATCAGATACGCAGTATTTT. This encodes CASSRTPGKSDTQYF. Looking up the rest from reference TRBV5-5 and TRBJ2-3 gives the full variable domain: DAGVTQSPTHLIKTRGQQVTLRCSPISGHKSVSWYQQVLGQGPQFIFQYYEKEERGRGNFPDRFSARQFPNYSSELNVNALLLGDSALYLCASSRTPGKSDTQYFGPGTRLTVL.